Listed here are 30 T cell receptor beta chains from one sample, sequenced in a study of tumor-infiltrating lymphocytes in oesophageal squamous cell carcinoma. TCRdb itself ran the PCR reads through MiXCR, one entry per CDR3 protein. The data show 15,000 to 20,000 distinct CDR3 sequences, with 30% to 45% seen just once and approximately 19% held by the top ten. Specimen: esophageal tumor tissue. The origin of the receptors is a male donor with esophageal squamous cell carcinoma.

CDR3 amino acids: CASSLGRTSRSSYNEQFF. CDR3 nucleotides: TGTGCCAGCAGCTTGGGTCGGACTAGCAGAAGCTCCTACAATGAGCAGTTCTTC. The chain carries TRBV7-6 and TRBJ2-3; 8 bases fit TRBD2. TRBJ2-1 matches the DNA end more closely, so the J call is doubtful. This CDR3 spans 18 amino acids. Germline V gene data show CDR1 as SGHVS and CDR2 as FNYEAQ.

The chain recombines TRBV7-6 with TRBJ2-3, with TRBD1 as a possible D gene (5 bases). The DNA end is a closer match to TRBJ1-1, so the J assignment may be wrong. Germline V gene data show CDR1 as SGHVS and CDR2 as FNYEAQ. This CDR3 has 9 amino acids. As DNA, the CDR3 is TGTGCCGTCGACAGCGCAGCTTTCTTT. It specifies CAVDSAAFF.

The V gene is TRBV27, the J gene TRBJ1-1; D unclear. The CDR3 contains 15 residues. V lost 2 bases, J lost 3 bases, and 13 bases lay in between. Germline V gives CDR1 MNHEY, CDR2 SMNVEV (reference sequence). The CDR3 spells CASSLLSPGYTEAFF. The CDR3 DNA reads TGTGCCAGCAGTTTACTCTCCCCTGGGTACACTGAAGCTTTCTTT.

V is TRBV7-6 and J is TRBJ2-3; D possibly corresponds to TRBD2 (6 bases). Germline lookup yields CDR1 SGHVS and CDR2 FNYEAQ. Trimming stripped 1 base from V and 1 base from J, with 15 bases between. This CDR3 is 17 amino acids long. The CDR3 here is CASSLDRRDGRTDTQYF. DNA for the CDR3: TGTGCCAGCAGCTTAGACAGGCGGGATGGCCGCACAGATACGCAGTATTTT.

This chain uses TRBV5-3 with TRBJ1-2, with 9 bases aligning to TRBD1. TRBV5-3 is assigned to the ORF class and has an uncertain function. Trimming cost V 8 bases and J 1 base; bases outside gene matches: 15. The CDR3 loop spans 17 amino acids. CDR3 amino acids: CASSPRTGVRINYGYTF. The CDR3 DNA reads TGTGCCAGCAGCCCCCGGACAGGGGTGAGGATTAACTATGGCTACACCTTC.

This clonotype came up many times. V usage is TRBV7-9 and J usage is TRBJ2-6, with TRBD1 identical over 9 bases. The germline V gene encodes CDR1 SEHNR and CDR2 FQNEAQ (reference sequence). The V and J ends lost 5 bases and 0 bases, in that order; junction bases with no gene match: 8. CDR3 length equals 18 residues. The CDR3 bases are TGTGCCAGCAGCGGAGAACGGGACAGGGTCTCTGGGGCCAACGTCCTGACTTTC. Its protein product is CASSGERDRVSGANVLTF.

The rearrangement uses TRBV6-1 and TRBJ2-1; perhaps TRBD1 as D (6 bases). Per the germline V gene, CDR1 is MNHNS and CDR2 is SASEGT. This CDR3 comprises 12 residues. Trimming left V 6 bases short and J 4 bases short, with 7 bases between. The CDR3 DNA follows: TGTGCCAGCAGGGGGACATACAATGAGCAGTTCTTC. It is translated as CASRGTYNEQFF.

The chain couples TRBV12-5 to TRBJ2-1; no clear D. The V gene lost 0 bases and the J gene lost 0 bases, with 15 bases spanning the gap. From germline, CDR1 is LGHNT and CDR2 FRNRAP. This CDR3 region has 18 residues. In DNA form, the CDR3 reads TGTGCTAGTGGTTTGGTACGGTCTGGCACCAACTCCTACAATGAGCAGTTCTTC. It is translated as CASGLVRSGTNSYNEQFF.

This clonotype is deemed medium-sized (0.01 to 0.1%). The chain carries TRBV11-2 and TRBJ2-2; D possibly corresponds to TRBD1 (6 bases). Germline CDR1 and CDR2: SGHAT and FQNNGV. This CDR3 spans 16 amino acids. Between the trimmed V and J ends, which lost 6 bases and 3 bases, there was a span of 17 bases. The CDR3 sequence: CASRTEYRVDTGELFF. The CDR3 DNA reads as TGTGCCAGCAGAACAGAGTACAGGGTGGACACCGGGGAGCTGTTTTTT.

This clonotype was recorded many times. This chain joins TRBV18 and TRBJ2-2; D could derive from TRBD1 or TRBD2 (5 bases each). Germline V CDR1 and CDR2: KGHSH, LQKENI. The V end lost 0 bases, the J end lost 0 bases, and 14 bases lay between the germline ends. CDR3 size: 18 residues. CDR3 sequence reads: CASSPPRGRGPNTGELFF. Written as DNA, the CDR3 is TGTGCCAGCTCACCACCGAGGGGTAGGGGTCCGAACACCGGGGAGCTGTTTTTT.

This clonotype was recorded once. This chain connects TRBV7-2 to TRBJ2-1, with TRBD1 matching 7 bases. The tail of the sequence fits TRBJ2-7 better, so the J call may be wrong. The CDR3 sequence is 13 residues long. The germline gives CDR1 SGHTA, CDR2 FQGNSA. The CDR3 sequence: CASSLSDRAEQYF. CDR3 DNA sequence: TGTGCCAGCAGTCTCAGCGACAGGGCCGAGCAGTACTTC.

In this sample, this clonotype turned up a few times. Just one base apart from a much larger clone, this may be a read error. This CDR3 reads CASGPRSGYF. DNA for the CDR3: TGTGCCAGCGGACCGAGAAGCGGGTACTTC. This sequence joins TRBV7-2 and TRBJ2-5; a weak D match, TRBD2 (5 bases). V was pared by 8 bases and J by 13 bases, with 14 bases between. Germline-derived CDR1 and CDR2 are SGHTA and FQGNSA. The CDR3 has 10 amino acids.

V is TRBV7-2 and J is TRBJ2-3; D call uncertain. From germline, CDR1 is SGHTA and CDR2 FQGNSA. CDR3 length: 14 amino acids. V lost 5 bases and J 2 bases, leaving 11 bases between the germline ends. The DNA for the CDR3 is TGTGCCAGCAGCCAAAACCCGCTCACAGATACGCAGTATTTT. It specifies CASSQNPLTDTQYF.

This clonotype has a count of ten or more. The chain has TRBV6-6 and TRBJ1-2, with D possibly TRBD1 on 6 matching bases. The CDR3 loop spans 17 amino acids. Per the germline V gene, CDR1 is MNHNY and CDR2 is SVGAGI (reference sequence). V was pared by 2 bases and J by 3 bases, with 19 bases between. The CDR3 DNA follows: TGTGCCAGCAGTTACCGGGGGGGGCTGCGGGGGGACTATGGCTACACCTTC. Amino acid sequence: CASSYRGGLRGDYGYTF.

About this clonotype: A read error may be the cause here, since a much bigger clone is one base away. V is TRBV27 and J is TRBJ2-3; 12 positions agree with TRBD2. The better agreement between TRBJ2-7 and the DNA end casts doubt on the J call. The length of the CDR3 is 15 residues. Germline loops: CDR1 MNHEY, CDR2 SMNVEV (reference sequence). CDR3 sequence (DNA): TGTGCCAGCAGTAAGCTAGCGGGAGGGCACAATGAGCAGTACTTC. Amino acid sequence: CASSKLAGGHNEQYF.

This chain joins TRBV11-2 and TRBJ2-1, with D perhaps TRBD1 (5 bases). The V gene lost 3 bases and the J gene lost 0 bases, with 9 bases spanning the gap. The length of the CDR3 is 15 residues. Germline V gives CDR1 SGHAT, CDR2 FQNNGV. Written as DNA, the CDR3 is TGTGCCAGCAGCTTGTCAGGGTCCTCCTACAATGAGCAGTTCTTC. Translating gives CASSLSGSSYNEQFF.

Ten or more counts support this clonotype. The chain joins TRBV15 to TRBJ1-1; no clear D gene. The CDR3 is 14 amino acids. Per germline, CDR1 LNHNV and CDR2 YYDKDF (reference sequence). V lost 9 bases and J 2 bases, leaving 16 bases between the germline ends. The CDR3 protein is CATQRVRENTEAFF. CDR3 sequence (DNA): TGTGCCACTCAAAGGGTGAGAGAAAACACTGAAGCTTTCTTT.

Worth noting for this clonotype: Possible read error: a much larger clone is one base away. The rearrangement uses TRBV27 and TRBJ2-7; 9 nucleotides line up with TRBD2. Near its end, the DNA agrees better with TRBJ2-1, so the J call may be wrong. Looked up from germline, CDR1 is MNHEY and CDR2 is SMNVEV (reference sequence). The length of the CDR3 is 19 residues. CDR3 loop: CASSPRPFSGSFIPYEQFF. For the CDR3, the DNA is TGTGCCAGCAGTCCCCGCCCCTTTAGCGGGAGCTTTATCCCCTACGAGCAGTTCTTC.

CDR3 bases: TGTGCCAGCAGCCCCCGCCTTGACAGGGGCGCTGAAGCTTTCTTT. Translation: CASSPRLDRGAEAFF. The rearrangement uses TRBV7-8 and TRBJ2-3; 8 positions match TRBD1. The J call may not be correct, given that the DNA end is closer to TRBJ1-1. The CDR3 is made up of 15 amino acids. The V gene's germline CDR1 is SGHVS and CDR2 FQNEAQ.

At least ten counts were recorded for this clonotype. The chain uses TRBV10-3 and TRBJ1-1; no reliable D call. The germline gives CDR1 ENHRY, CDR2 SYGVKD. This CDR3 comprises 15 residues. V lost 0 bases, J lost 0 bases, and 8 bases lay in between. DNA of the CDR3: TGTGCCATCAGTGAGTCGGGCGGGGTGAACACTGAAGCTTTCTTT. Encoded protein: CAISESGGVNTEAFF.

This clonotype was seen just once. CDR3 DNA sequence: TGCGCCAGCAGCCAAGATCGAACAGGTCGGCCCTATGGCTACACCTTC. Translation: CASSQDRTGRPYGYTF. The chain joins TRBV4-3 to TRBJ2-5, with D perhaps TRBD1 (5 bases). TRBJ1-2 matches the DNA end more closely, so the J call is doubtful. The CDR3 totals 16 residues. Germline assignment: CDR1 LGHNA and CDR2 YSLEER.

J is TRBJ2-3 and V is TRBV29-1; 10 bases fit TRBD1. The CDR3 totals 15 residues. Per the germline V gene, CDR1 is SQVTM and CDR2 is ANQGSEA. J gave up 3 bases and V 5 bases, and 8 bases lay outside the gene matches. CDR3 in DNA: TGCAGCGTTCGGCTCGGGACAGGGGCTACAGATACGCAGTATTTT. Protein sequence: CSVRLGTGATDTQYF.

This rearrangement joins TRBV12-3 or TRBV12-4 to TRBJ2-7; 8 bases map to TRBD2. The DNA end is more similar to TRBJ2-1, so the J call may be wrong. The CDR3 loop spans 16 amino acids. For the CDR3, the DNA is TGTGCCAGCAGTTTAGGAGCGGGAGCGACCTACAATGAGCAGTTCTTC. Its translation is CASSLGAGATYNEQFF.

The chain has TRBV6-2 or TRBV6-3 and TRBJ2-4; a weak D match, TRBD1 (6 bases). The DNA matches TRBJ2-7 better at its end, which makes the J call doubtful. The CDR3 has 15 residues. The germline V gene encodes CDR1 MNHEY and CDR2 SVGEGT. The CDR3 here is CASIRGLDSYYEQYF. The CDR3 coding sequence is TGTGCCAGCATCAGGGGTCTGGACAGCTACTACGAGCAGTACTTC.

This clonotype appeared a few times. The chain combines TRBV5-1 with TRBJ1-1; weak D call: TRBD1 (6 bases). With 7 bases removed from V and 4 bases from J, the gap between germline ends came to 20 bases. The CDR3 is 15 amino acids. Per the germline V gene, CDR1 is SGHRS and CDR2 is YFSETQ. The CDR3: CASRRGGPTGTEAFF. The CDR3 nucleotides are TGCGCCAGCCGCCGGGGGGGGCCCACAGGCACTGAAGCTTTCTTT.

The V gene is TRBV6-1, the J gene TRBJ2-1; 11 nucleotides match TRBD2. Germline V lookup: CDR1 MNHNS, CDR2 SASEGT. V was pared by 8 bases and J by 4 bases, with 1 base of the junction left unmatched. The CDR3 totals 13 residues. The CDR3 reads CASGTSGYNEQFF. The CDR3, as DNA: TGTGCCAGCGGGACTAGCGGTTACAATGAGCAGTTCTTC.

This chain links TRBV3-1 with TRBJ2-4; D may be TRBD2 (6 bases). The last part of the DNA fits TRBJ2-1 better; the J call may be wrong. CDR1 and CDR2 from the germline V gene are LGHDT and YNNKEL (reference sequence). This CDR3 is 15 amino acids long. CDR3 in amino acids: CASSQDEFGGNRQFF. The CDR3 DNA reads as TGTGCCAGCAGCCAAGACGAGTTTGGGGGGAATCGACAGTTCTTC.

This clonotype occurred many times. J is TRBJ2-7 and V is TRBV10-3; 8 bases align to TRBD1. Trimming cost V 2 bases and J 4 bases; bases outside gene matches: 7. CDR1 and CDR2 from the germline V gene are ENHRY and SYGVKD. CDR3 length: 15 amino acids. This CDR3 is CAISEAAGGIYEQYF. The CDR3 coding sequence is TGTGCCATCAGTGAGGCGGCAGGGGGCATTTACGAGCAGTACTTC.

The rearrangement uses TRBV9 and TRBJ1-1; tentatively, D is TRBD1 (5 bases). V was trimmed by 0 bases and J by 2 bases, leaving 11 bases between them. The germline V gene has CDR1 SGDLS and CDR2 YYNGEE. CDR3 length equals 15 residues. The CDR3 DNA follows: TGTGCCAGCAGCGTAGATCGGGGCTTTAACACTGAAGCTTTCTTT. Its protein is CASSVDRGFNTEAFF. Drawing the rest from reference TRBV9 and TRBJ1-1, the complete variable domain is DSGVTQTPKHLITATGQRVTLRCSPRSGDLSVYWYQQSLDQGLQFLIQYYNGEERAKGNILERFSAQQFPDLHSELNLSSLELGDSALYFCASSVDRGFNTEAFFGQGTRLTVV.

The chain recombines TRBV7-2 with TRBJ1-2, with TRBD1 as a possible D gene (6 bases). This CDR3 is built from 15 residues. V dropped 3 bases and J dropped 2 bases, with 13 bases sitting between them. Germline CDR1 SGHTA, CDR2 FQGNSA. The CDR3 region is CASSFPGVSNYGYTF. For the CDR3, the DNA is TGTGCCAGCAGCTTCCCAGGGGTTAGCAACTATGGCTACACCTTC.